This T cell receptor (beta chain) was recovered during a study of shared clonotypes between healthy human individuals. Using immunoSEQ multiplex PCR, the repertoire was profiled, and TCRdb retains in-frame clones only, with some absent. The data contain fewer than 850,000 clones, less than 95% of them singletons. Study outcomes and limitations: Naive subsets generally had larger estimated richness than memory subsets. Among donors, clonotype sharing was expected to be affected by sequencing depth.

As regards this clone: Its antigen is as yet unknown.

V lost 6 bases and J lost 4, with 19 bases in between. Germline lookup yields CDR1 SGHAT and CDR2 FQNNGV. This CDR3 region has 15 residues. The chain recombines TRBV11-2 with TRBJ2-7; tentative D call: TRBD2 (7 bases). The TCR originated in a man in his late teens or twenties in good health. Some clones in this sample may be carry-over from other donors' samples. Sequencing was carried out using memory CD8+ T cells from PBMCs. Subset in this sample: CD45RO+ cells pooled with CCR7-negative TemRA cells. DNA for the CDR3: TGTGCCAGCAGACAGGGCGGGAGAGGTCTATACGAGCAGTACTTC. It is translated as CASRQGGRGLYEQYF.